This T cell receptor beta chain was retrieved from a study of identical twins. At least ten counts were recorded for this clonotype. TCRdb analysed the 5' RACE reads with MiXCR anew, one entry per CDR3 protein. This table holds 410,000 or so distinct CDR3 sequences, less than 20% found once. Per germline, CDR1 ENHRY and CDR2 SYGVKD. The V gene lost 6 bases and the J gene lost 1 base, with 9 bases spanning the gap. CDR3 length equals 13 residues. This receptor was identified in a man aged 45-65 years in good health. The V call is TRBV10-3, the J call TRBJ1-1; perhaps TRBD1 as D (6 bases). Sequenced: naive T cells sorted from blood. CDR3 nucleotides: TGTGCCATCAGCGGACAGTCGAACACTGAAGCTTTCTTT. Protein product: CAISGQSNTEAFF.